This entry features one T cell receptor (beta chain) sequence. The data derive from a study of T cells in narcolepsy. Study overall: Patients with NT1 or NT2 and healthy control donors were enrolled.

The CDR3 is 14 amino acids. V shed 2 bases and J 11 bases; nucleotides not matched to a gene: 9. CDR1 is MDHEN and CDR2 is SYDVKM in the germline V gene. Data came from immunoSEQ multiplex PCR; TCRdb stores just in-frame clones and leaves some out. The table includes fewer than 30,000 clones, 75% to 90% detected once. The sequenced material came from CD45RA- memory CD4+ T cells from PBMCs. This sequence originates from a human donor with narcolepsy. The V and J genes are TRBV28 and TRBJ1-1; TRBD1 matches at 9 bases. In DNA, the CDR3 is TGTGCCAGCAGTTTACTAAGTCGGACAGGGGCTGCTTTCTTT. Translation: CASSLLSRTGAAFF.